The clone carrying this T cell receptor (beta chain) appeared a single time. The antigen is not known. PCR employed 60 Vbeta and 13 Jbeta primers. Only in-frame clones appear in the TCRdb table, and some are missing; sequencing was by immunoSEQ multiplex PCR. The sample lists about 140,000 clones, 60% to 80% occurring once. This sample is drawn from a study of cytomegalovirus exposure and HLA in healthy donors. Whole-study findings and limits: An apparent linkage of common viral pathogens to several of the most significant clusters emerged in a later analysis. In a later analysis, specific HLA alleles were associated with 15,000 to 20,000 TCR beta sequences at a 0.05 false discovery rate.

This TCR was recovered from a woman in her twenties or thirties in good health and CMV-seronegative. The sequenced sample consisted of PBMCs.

CDR3 bases: TGCGCCAGCGCCCCAGGGAATTGGGGCAATGAGCAGTTCTTC. Translating it yields CASAPGNWGNEQFF. V gene TRBV5-1 combines with J gene TRBJ2-1; possible D gene TRBD1, 5 bases. This CDR3 has 14 amino acids. The germline CDR1 and CDR2 sequences are SGHRS and YFSETQ. V was trimmed by 7 bases and J by 6 bases, leaving 17 bases between them.